The 31 T cell receptor beta chains presented below share a single source sample, sequenced in a study of T-cell memory formation after mild COVID-19. TCRdb reanalysed the 5' RACE reads using MiXCR and keeps one entry per CDR3 protein. The sample shows fewer than 140,000 distinct CDR3 sequences, roughly 12% of them seen only once. The sample taken for sequencing was PBMCs or a T cell subset sorted from them (not recorded which). Every receptor here comes from an adult woman who had mild COVID-19 (a few samples of this study predate the infection). Cell type and time point are not known.

The chain uses TRBV27 and TRBJ2-2; D unresolved. V was trimmed by 3 bases and J by 1 base, leaving 9 bases between them. The CDR3 is made up of 15 amino acids. Germline-derived CDR1 and CDR2 are MNHEY and SMNVEV (reference sequence). This chain's CDR3 is CASSFGRMNTGELFF. For the CDR3, the DNA is TGTGCCAGCAGTTTTGGGCGGATGAACACCGGGGAGCTGTTTTTT.

This clonotype was seen many times. The rearrangement joins TRBV7-6 to TRBJ2-7; a possible D gene is TRBD1 (5 bases). Germline CDR1 and CDR2: SGHVS and FNYEAQ. The ends were cut back, 3 bases at V and 0 bases at J, with 12 bases in the middle. The CDR3 is 15 amino acids. The DNA of the CDR3 is TGTGCCAGCAGCTTGGGGCACATTCCCTCCTACGAGCAGTACTTC. Amino acids: CASSLGHIPSYEQYF.

This clonotype was counted at least ten times. The V call is TRBV23-1, the J call TRBJ2-3; no reliable D call. TRBV23-1 is labeled an ORF, and its function is uncertain. The V and J ends lost 3 bases and 6 bases respectively, with 10 bases between them. This CDR3 has 13 amino acids. In nucleotides, the CDR3 is TGCGCCAGCAGTCAGGGGATCGCGGATACGCAGTATTTT. Its protein product is CASSQGIADTQYF.

This clonotype was seen more than once but under ten times. This chain links TRBV7-9 with TRBJ1-1; a possible D gene is TRBD1 (5 bases). This CDR3 contains 15 residues. Trimming took off 3 bases at V and 5 bases at J, with 16 bases between the two ends. Germline CDR1 SEHNR, CDR2 FQNEAQ (reference sequence). CDR3: CASSFEGPPGTEAFF. CDR3 DNA sequence: TGTGCCAGCAGCTTCGAGGGACCGCCGGGGACTGAAGCTTTCTTT. Based on the CDR3 plus reference TRBV7-9 and TRBJ1-1, the full variable domain is DTGVSQNPRHKITKRGQNVTFRCDPISEHNRLYWYRQTLGQGPEFLTYFQNEAQLEKSRLLSDRFSAERPKGSFSTLEIQRTEQGDSAMYLCASSFEGPPGTEAFFGQGTRLTVV.

The V call is TRBV4-1, the J call TRBJ2-7; 8 bases agree with TRBD1. The V segment lost 1 base and the J segment 5 bases; nucleotides outside the gene matches: 7. Germline CDR1 MGHRA, CDR2 YSYEKL. CDR3 size: 15 residues. The CDR3 DNA reads as TGCGCCAGCAGCCAAGTGGACAGGGTAAGCCACGAGCAGTACTTC. Translating it yields CASSQVDRVSHEQYF.

This clonotype was found a few times. The chain has TRBV9 and TRBJ2-7; possible D gene TRBD1, 5 bases. Germline CDR1 and CDR2: SGDLS and YYNGEE. The CDR3 contains 13 residues. V shed 5 bases and J shed 3 bases, with 12 bases lying between them. The CDR3 reads CASSAYQGYEQYF. The DNA for the CDR3 is TGTGCCAGCAGTGCGTATCAGGGCTACGAGCAGTACTTC.

This clonotype was seen a handful of times. The chain combines TRBV6-2 or TRBV6-3 with TRBJ2-7; no clear D. CDR3 size: 13 residues. The V end lost 8 bases, the J end lost 5 bases, and 16 bases lay between the germline ends. Germline CDR1 MNHEY, CDR2 SVGEGT. The CDR3 loop reads CASQAHEVDEQYF. The DNA of the CDR3 is TGTGCCAGCCAAGCGCATGAGGTTGACGAGCAGTACTTC.

At least ten counts were recorded for this clonotype. The rearrangement links TRBV12-3 or TRBV12-4 to TRBJ2-3, with 8 bases aligning to TRBD2. CDR3 length equals 13 residues. V dropped 11 bases and J dropped 1; count of bases not matched to a gene: 5. The CDR3: CACRGGRTDTQYF. CDR3 DNA: TGTGCCTGCCGGGGGGGACGCACAGATACGCAGTATTTT.

This clonotype has ten or more counts. Sequence at one end of the junction differs from germline and may be a read error. The chain has TRBV7-6 and TRBJ2-7; D is ambiguous. The length of the CDR3 is 16 residues. The germline V gene has CDR1 SGHVS and CDR2 FNYEAQ. The chain's CDR3 is CASSRKGAEYSCEQYF. CDR3 nucleotides: TGTGCCAGCAGCCGAAAGGGCGCTGAATATTCCTGCGAGCAGTACTTC.

The rearrangement uses TRBV2 and TRBJ2-7, with D maybe TRBD2 (6 bases). Germline loops: CDR1 SNHLY, CDR2 FYNNEI. CDR3 size: 10 residues. With 8 bases removed from V and 7 bases from J, the gap between germline ends came to 9 bases. The CDR3 loop reads CASARGEQYF. CDR3 DNA: TGTGCCAGCGCTCGGGGGGAGCAGTACTTC.

This clonotype came up many times. This chain links TRBV4-2 with TRBJ1-5; 8 bases align to TRBD1. Germline assignment: CDR1 LGHNA and CDR2 YNFKEQ. J lost 6 bases, V lost 0 bases, and 4 bases had no gene match. This CDR3 region has 15 residues. The CDR3 DNA follows: TGTGCCAGCAGCCAAGAGGACAGGGACGGTCAGCCCCAGCATTTT. Translating gives CASSQEDRDGQPQHF.

V is TRBV25-1 and J is TRBJ2-1; 9 bases are shared with TRBD2. The CDR3 is 15 residues long. CDR1 is MGHDK and CDR2 is SYGVNS in the germline V gene. Trimming cost V 1 base and J 6 bases; bases outside gene matches: 4. In DNA form, the CDR3 reads TGTGCCAGCAGTGAATTAGCGGGGGAGGTCAATGAGCAGTTCTTC. Residues: CASSELAGEVNEQFF.

This clonotype has more than one count but fewer than ten. This chain uses TRBV20-1 with TRBJ2-7, with unresolved D. CDR1 DFQATT and CDR2 SNEGSKA come from the germline V gene (reference sequence). The V end lost 4 bases, the J end lost 4 bases, and 17 bases lay between the germline ends. The CDR3 totals 14 residues. The CDR3 protein is CSANRRGTWYEQYF. As DNA, the CDR3 is TGCAGTGCTAACCGAAGAGGCACTTGGTACGAGCAGTACTTC.

The chain carries TRBV12-3 or TRBV12-4 and TRBJ1-2; D may be TRBD1 (5 bases). Trimming removed 6 bases at V and 7 bases at J, with 12 bases between. This CDR3 spans 12 amino acids. The CDR3 DNA follows: TGTGCCAGCAGGGCGGGACGCGGTGGCTACACCTTC. Amino acids: CASRAGRGGYTF.

This sequence joins TRBV7-9 and TRBJ1-1; 7 nucleotides line up with TRBD1. CDR3 length: 14 residues. The trim removed 5 bases at V and 5 bases at J, leaving 8 bases unmatched. Per the germline V gene, CDR1 is SEHNR and CDR2 is FQNEAQ (reference sequence). CDR3 protein: CASSPSTGITEAFF. DNA of the CDR3: TGTGCCAGCAGCCCCTCGACAGGGATTACTGAAGCTTTCTTT.

The chain joins TRBV4-3 to TRBJ2-1, with 12 bases identical to TRBD2. V lost 0 bases to trimming and J lost 14 bases; unmatched junction nucleotides: 5. CDR1 is LGHNA, CDR2 YSLEER, per germline. CDR3 length: 14 amino acids. In nucleotides, the CDR3 is TGCGCCAGCAGCCAAGATCAGACTAGCGGGAGTAAGTTCTTC. Protein product: CASSQDQTSGSKFF.

The CDR3 region is CASSPPALAGMYEQYF. CDR3 in DNA: TGTGCCAGCAGCCCCCCGGCACTAGCGGGAATGTACGAGCAGTACTTC. The rearrangement uses TRBV6-5 and TRBJ2-7, with TRBD2 matching over 10 bases. CDR1 and CDR2 (germline): MNHEY, SVGAGI. Unmatched junction bases numbered 12, after V lost 6 bases and J lost 4 bases. The CDR3 contains 16 residues.

V usage is TRBV7-9 and J usage is TRBJ1-2; perhaps TRBD1 as D (6 bases). There are 16 residues in the CDR3. The germline V gene has CDR1 SEHNR and CDR2 FQNEAQ (reference sequence). Deletions cut 0 bases from V and 5 bases from J, with 16 bases between. For the CDR3, the DNA is TGTGCCAGCAGCTTAGCCTACAGGGAGCGACATTATGGCTACACCTTC. Protein product: CASSLAYRERHYGYTF.

The V gene is TRBV5-1, the J gene TRBJ1-1, with a possible D match to TRBD1 (6 bases). Germline CDR1 is SGHRS and CDR2 is YFSETQ. V lost 4 bases and J 0 bases, leaving 10 bases between the germline ends. The CDR3 contains 14 residues. The CDR3 region is CASSQGQVNTEAFF. The CDR3 DNA is TGCGCCAGCAGCCAGGGACAAGTGAACACTGAAGCTTTCTTT.

The chain uses TRBV4-2 and TRBJ2-1, with a weak D call TRBD1 (6 bases). V dropped 1 base and J dropped 9 bases, with 13 bases sitting between them. The CDR3 runs to 14 residues. Per the germline V gene, CDR1 is LGHNA and CDR2 is YNFKEQ. CDR3 region: CASSQVGRGFEQFF. CDR3 nucleotide sequence: TGTGCCAGCAGCCAAGTTGGCAGGGGCTTTGAGCAGTTCTTC.

The chain uses TRBV29-1 and TRBJ2-3, with 10 bases identical to TRBD1. CDR3 length: 15 residues. The V gene end was trimmed by 4 bases and the J gene end by 6 bases; junction bases not matched to a gene: 10. Germline loops: CDR1 SQVTM, CDR2 ANQGSEA. CDR3 sequence (DNA): TGCAGCGTTGCGTTGGGACAGGGGTCCACGGATACGCAGTATTTT. Its protein is CSVALGQGSTDTQYF.

This clonotype was counted only a few times. This CDR3 reads CASSLAASSTEAFF. The CDR3 DNA reads TGTGCCAGCAGCTTAGCTGCGTCATCCACTGAAGCTTTCTTT. V usage is TRBV7-3 and J usage is TRBJ1-1; D is undetermined. Between the trimmed V and J ends, which lost 2 bases and 4 bases, there was a span of 11 bases. CDR1 is SGHTA and CDR2 is FQGTGA in the germline V gene. The CDR3 runs 14 residues.

This clonotype was detected many times. The chain recombines TRBV20-1 with TRBJ2-1, with 9 bases fitting TRBD2. Trimming cost V 6 bases and J 6 bases; bases outside gene matches: 6. From germline, CDR1 is DFQATT and CDR2 SNEGSKA (reference sequence). This CDR3 is 13 amino acids long. In DNA, the CDR3 is TGCAGTGCGATGGGACTAGCTCCCAATGAGCAGTTCTTC. Its protein product is CSAMGLAPNEQFF.

This clonotype was observed a handful of times. V and J are TRBV2 and TRBJ2-7; TRBD1 matches 7 bases. V was pared by 6 bases and J by 6 bases, with 20 bases of the junction left unmatched. Germline loops: CDR1 SNHLY, CDR2 FYNNEI. This CDR3 is 17 amino acids long. The CDR3 protein is CASRESLNDRDRGEQYF. The CDR3 coding sequence is TGTGCCAGCAGAGAATCCCTCAACGACAGGGATCGTGGCGAGCAGTACTTC.

The chain combines TRBV5-1 with TRBJ2-3, with 7 bases aligning to TRBD2. Germline V gene sequence: CDR1 SGHRS, CDR2 YFSETQ. The J segment lost 6 bases and the V segment lost 2 bases, leaving 9 bases of the junction unmatched. This CDR3 region has 15 residues. The CDR3 DNA is TGCGCCAGCAGCTTCGCTAGCGGAGGTGCCGATACGCAGTATTTT. Translated, it gives CASSFASGGADTQYF.

The rearrangement uses TRBV14 and TRBJ2-5, with unresolved D. CDR3 length equals 13 residues. V dropped 0 bases and J dropped 12 bases, with 14 bases sitting between them. Germline V CDR1 and CDR2: SGHDN, FVKESK. The CDR3, as DNA: TGTGCCAGCAGCCAAGAATCCCCTCCGGCCAAGTACTTC. This gives the protein CASSQESPPAKYF. Looking up the rest from reference TRBV14 and TRBJ2-5 gives the full variable domain: EAGVTQFPSHSVIEKGQTVTLRCDPISGHDNLYWYRRVMGKEIKFLLHFVKESKQDESGMPNNRFLAERTGGTYSTLKVQPAELEDSGVYFCASSQESPPAKYFGPGTRLLVL.

This clonotype turned up a few times. This rearrangement joins TRBV6-5 to TRBJ2-2, with unresolved D. Per germline, CDR1 MNHEY and CDR2 SVGAGI. The CDR3 runs 13 residues. The ends were cut back, 7 bases at V and 3 bases at J, with 9 bases in the middle. CDR3 nucleotides: TGTGCCAGCACCGACGCCTACACCGGGGAGCTGTTTTTT. This translates into CASTDAYTGELFF.

J is TRBJ2-7 and V is TRBV4-1, with D hard to call. CDR3 length equals 13 residues. V was clipped by 0 bases and J by 6 bases, with 9 bases between them. Germline-derived CDR1 and CDR2 are MGHRA and YSYEKL. The CDR3 sequence: CASSQDLSSEQYF. CDR3 coding DNA: TGCGCCAGCAGCCAAGATCTTAGCTCCGAGCAGTACTTC.

The chain has TRBV12-3 or TRBV12-4 and TRBJ1-1; no clear D. The CDR3 has 13 amino acids. Trimming stripped 4 bases from V and 1 base from J, with 7 bases between. The CDR3 region has the DNA TGTGCCAGCAGTTGGGAAGCGAACACTGAAGCTTTCTTT. Protein sequence: CASSWEANTEAFF.

The V call is TRBV9, the J call TRBJ2-1; D unresolved. This CDR3 comprises 15 residues. V lost 0 bases and J lost 2, with 9 bases in between. Looked up from germline, CDR1 is SGDLS and CDR2 is YYNGEE. The CDR3 region has the DNA TGTGCCAGCAGCGTAGCGGCAGGACCCTACAATGAGCAGTTCTTC. It translates to CASSVAAGPYNEQFF.

This clonotype was seen more than once but under ten times. The CDR3 DNA reads TGTGCCAGCAGTTTCGTGGGGAGCGGAGATACGCAGTATTTT. Protein sequence: CASSFVGSGDTQYF. This chain links TRBV27 with TRBJ2-3, with a tentative D call TRBD2 (5 bases). The CDR3 spans 14 residues. Per the germline V gene, CDR1 is MNHEY and CDR2 is SMNVEV (reference sequence). The V and J ends lost 3 bases and 5 bases respectively, with 12 bases between them.